What follows is one T cell receptor (beta chain) and its context. This sample is drawn from a study of blood T cell repertoires in COVID-19. Study-level background: Whether acute or convalescent, the COVID-19 samples came from the United States, Italy and Spain. In each case, the material was cDNA or gDNA derived from T cells, B-cell-depleted T cells, or PBMCs.

Per the germline V gene, CDR1 is SGHTA and CDR2 is FQGTGA. The CDR3 is made up of 14 amino acids. Trimming cost V 9 bases and J 5 bases; bases outside gene matches: 9. Under the authors' procedure: Scientists estimated how many nucleated cells there were by amplifying reference gene primers. TCRdb's table, derived via immunoSEQ multiplex PCR, lists solely in-frame clones and lacks some. The V and J calls and clone size were taken over from that table, and D and trimming were inferred from the DNA. The sample includes hundreds of thousands of clones, around nine tenths of them seen just once. The gene calls are TRBV7-3 and TRBJ2-7; 11 bases agree with TRBD1. Sample: peripheral blood. The receptor was derived from a man between 60 and 75 years old with acute or convalescent COVID-19. CDR3 sequence (DNA): TGTGCCAGAAGGGTGGACAGGGGGCCCCACGAGCAGTACTTC. Protein sequence: CARRVDRGPHEQYF.